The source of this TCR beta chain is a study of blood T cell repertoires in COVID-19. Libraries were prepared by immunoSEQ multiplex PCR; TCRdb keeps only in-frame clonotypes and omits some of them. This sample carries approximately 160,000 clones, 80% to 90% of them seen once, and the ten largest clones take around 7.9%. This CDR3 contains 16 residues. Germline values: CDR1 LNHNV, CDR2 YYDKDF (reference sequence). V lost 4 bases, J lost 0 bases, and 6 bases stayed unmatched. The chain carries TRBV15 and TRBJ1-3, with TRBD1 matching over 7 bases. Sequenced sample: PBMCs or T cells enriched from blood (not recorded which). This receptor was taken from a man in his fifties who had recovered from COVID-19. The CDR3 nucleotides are TGTGCCACCAGCAAGGGACAGTTAAACTCTGGAAACACCATATATTTT. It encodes CATSKGQLNSGNTIYF.